This is a list of T cell receptor beta chains from one sample in a study of blood T cell repertoires in COVID-19. Some clones are missing from TCRdb's copy, which holds only in-frame ones; the method was immunoSEQ multiplex PCR. The sample has tens of thousands of clones, around 85% seen once. Sequenced material: peripheral blood. These TCRs come from a man aged 55 to 70 with acute or convalescent COVID-19. CDR3s include the opening cysteine and the closing phenylalanine or tryptophan. A D gene is named only where the DNA matches it firmly. The size of a clone is reported for some rows only, either as once, few or many, or as a class for expanded clones.

v_gene: TRBV7-9; len: 16; abundance: NA; d_gene: TRBD2; j_gene: TRBJ2-3; CDR3aa: CASSGASGGSTDTQYF; CDR3nt: TGTGCCAGCAGCGGCGCTAGCGGGGGGAGCACAGATACGCAGTATTTT
v_gene: TRBV7-8; len: 20; abundance: NA; d_gene: TRBD2; j_gene: TRBJ2-6; CDR3aa: CASSLGRTSFLTSGANVLTF; CDR3nt: TGTGCCAGCAGCTTAGGAAGGACTAGCTTCCTTACCTCTGGGGCCAACGTCCTGACTTTC
v_gene: TRBV28; len: 16; abundance: once; d_gene: TRBD1; j_gene: TRBJ1-6; CDR3aa: CASSSQTGDFYSPLHF; CDR3nt: TGTGCCAGCAGTTCCCAGACAGGGGATTTCTATTCACCCCTCCACTTT
v_gene: TRBV7-2; len: 15; abundance: NA; d_gene: NA; j_gene: TRBJ2-3; CDR3aa: CASSVRGTEGDTQYF; CDR3nt: TGTGCCAGCAGCGTGCGGGGTACGGAAGGAGATACGCAGTATTTT
v_gene: TRBV9; len: 15; abundance: NA; d_gene: NA; j_gene: TRBJ1-1; CDR3aa: CASSVTGFMNTEAFF; CDR3nt: TGTGCCAGCAGCGTCACAGGGTTTATGAACACTGAAGCTTTCTTT
v_gene: TRBV28; len: 17; abundance: few; d_gene: NA; j_gene: TRBJ1-5; CDR3aa: CASSLRSDLYSNQPQHF; CDR3nt: TGTGCCAGCAGCTTACGGAGCGACCTATATAGCAATCAGCCCCAGCATTTT
v_gene: TRBV29-1; len: 13; abundance: NA; d_gene: NA; j_gene: TRBJ1-2; CDR3aa: CSVEVQGRNGYTF; CDR3nt: TGCAGCGTTGAAGTCCAGGGTAGGAATGGCTACACCTTC
v_gene: TRBV18; len: 17; abundance: few; d_gene: NA; j_gene: TRBJ1-4; CDR3aa: CASSPQRAGRYNEKLFF; CDR3nt: TGTGCCAGCTCACCACAAAGGGCCGGGAGATATAATGAAAAACTGTTTTTT
v_gene: TRBV5-1; len: 17; abundance: NA; d_gene: TRBD2; j_gene: TRBJ2-7; CDR3aa: CASSARTSGSYSYEQYF; CDR3nt: TGCGCCAGCAGCGCCCGAACTAGCGGGAGTTACTCCTACGAGCAGTACTTC
v_gene: TRBV28; len: 14; abundance: NA; d_gene: NA; j_gene: TRBJ2-4; CDR3aa: CASNRGSSKNIQYF; CDR3nt: TGTGCCAGCAACCGGGGGTCTTCCAAAAACATTCAGTACTTC
v_gene: TRBV7-3; len: 16; abundance: NA; d_gene: TRBD1; j_gene: TRBJ2-2; CDR3aa: CASSPTGGVYVGELFF; CDR3nt: TGTGCCAGCAGCCCCACAGGGGGCGTTTACGTCGGGGAGCTGTTTTTT
v_gene: TRBV7-9; len: 16; abundance: NA; d_gene: TRBD1; j_gene: TRBJ2-7; CDR3aa: CASNNPGQGAKYEQYF; CDR3nt: TGTGCCAGCAACAACCCAGGACAGGGGGCTAAGTACGAGCAGTACTTC
v_gene: TRBV5-1; len: 17; abundance: NA; d_gene: TRBD2; j_gene: TRBJ2-1; CDR3aa: CASSLGLAGGIYNEQFF; CDR3nt: TGCGCCAGCAGCTTGGGACTAGCGGGAGGGATCTACAATGAGCAGTTCTTC
v_gene: TRBV4-1; len: 16; abundance: NA; d_gene: TRBD1; j_gene: TRBJ1-4; CDR3aa: CASSQERTGDVRKLFF; CDR3nt: TGCGCCAGCAGCCAAGAAAGGACAGGGGACGTTCGAAAACTGTTTTTT
v_gene: TRBV30; len: 14; abundance: NA; d_gene: NA; j_gene: TRBJ1-1; CDR3aa: CAWNSGYLNTEAFF; CDR3nt: TGTGCCTGGAATTCGGGTTACTTGAACACTGAAGCTTTCTTT
v_gene: TRBV5-8; len: 15; abundance: NA; d_gene: NA; j_gene: TRBJ2-3; CDR3aa: CASSLGTRNTDTQYF; CDR3nt: TGTGCCAGCAGCTTGGGGACTCGAAACACAGATACGCAGTATTTT
v_gene: TRBV4-1; len: 15; abundance: NA; d_gene: NA; j_gene: TRBJ2-2; CDR3aa: CASSQPLVGLGELFF; CDR3nt: TGCGCCAGCAGCCAACCCCTAGTAGGCCTCGGGGAGCTGTTTTTT
v_gene: TRBV24-1; len: 14; abundance: NA; d_gene: TRBD1; j_gene: TRBJ1-1; CDR3aa: CATTGGQGGTEAFF; CDR3nt: TGTGCCACCACAGGAGGACAGGGGGGCACTGAAGCTTTCTTT
v_gene: TRBV7-2; len: 13; abundance: NA; d_gene: TRBD1; j_gene: TRBJ2-1; CDR3aa: CASSTQGANMQFF; CDR3nt: TGTGCCAGCAGCACGCAGGGGGCAAACATGCAGTTCTTC
v_gene: TRBV7-6; len: 15; abundance: NA; d_gene: TRBD1; j_gene: TRBJ2-2; CDR3aa: CASSSDREATGELFF; CDR3nt: TGTGCCAGCAGCTCGGACAGGGAGGCCACCGGGGAGCTGTTTTTT
v_gene: TRBV19; len: 16; abundance: NA; d_gene: NA; j_gene: TRBJ2-3; CDR3aa: CASGTGGGTSTDTQYF; CDR3nt: TGTGCCAGTGGAACAGGGGGGGGGACCAGCACAGATACGCAGTATTTT
v_gene: TRBV9; len: 15; abundance: NA; d_gene: NA; j_gene: TRBJ1-1; CDR3aa: CASSSPGVGDTEAFF; CDR3nt: TGTGCCAGCAGCTCCCCGGGAGTCGGGGACACTGAAGCTTTCTTT
v_gene: TRBV9; len: 13; abundance: NA; d_gene: TRBD1; j_gene: TRBJ2-1; CDR3aa: CASSAGQRAEQFF; CDR3nt: TGTGCCAGCAGCGCGGGACAGCGAGCGGAGCAGTTCTTC
v_gene: TRBV27; len: 20; abundance: NA; d_gene: TRBD1; j_gene: TRBJ2-2; CDR3aa: CASSLHRGNDGSSDTGELFF; CDR3nt: TGTGCCAGCAGTTTACACAGGGGGAATGACGGGAGTTCGGACACCGGGGAGCTGTTTTTT
v_gene: TRBV19; len: 15; abundance: NA; d_gene: NA; j_gene: TRBJ1-5; CDR3aa: CASSIDTTGNQPQHF; CDR3nt: TGTGCCAGTAGTATAGATACGACAGGCAATCAGCCCCAGCATTTT
v_gene: TRBV7-3; len: 17; abundance: NA; d_gene: TRBD2; j_gene: TRBJ2-7; CDR3aa: CASTGTSGRPHSYEQYF; CDR3nt: TGTGCCAGCACTGGGACTAGCGGGAGACCCCACTCCTACGAGCAGTACTTC
v_gene: TRBV7-3; len: 13; abundance: once; d_gene: NA; j_gene: TRBJ2-1; CDR3aa: CASSPSGGQEQFF; CDR3nt: TGTGCCAGCAGCCCATCGGGAGGACAGGAGCAGTTCTTC
v_gene: TRBV4-2; len: 16; abundance: few; d_gene: NA; j_gene: TRBJ2-2; CDR3aa: CASTDYRVRDTGELFF; CDR3nt: TGTGCCAGCACCGACTACAGGGTGCGGGACACCGGGGAGCTGTTTTTT
v_gene: TRBV5-4; len: 17; abundance: NA; d_gene: TRBD1; j_gene: TRBJ2-2; CDR3aa: CASSVGTGPFNTGELFF; CDR3nt: TGTGCCAGCAGCGTCGGGACAGGGCCCTTCAACACCGGGGAGCTGTTTTTT
v_gene: TRBV7-9; len: 16; abundance: NA; d_gene: TRBD2; j_gene: TRBJ2-1; CDR3aa: CASSLRDLAGYNEQFF; CDR3nt: TGTGCCAGCAGCTTACGTGATCTAGCGGGGTACAATGAGCAGTTCTTC
v_gene: TRBV9; len: 14; abundance: NA; d_gene: NA; j_gene: TRBJ1-2; CDR3aa: CASSVAEQGYGYTF; CDR3nt: TGTGCCAGCAGCGTAGCGGAACAGGGCTATGGCTACACCTTC
v_gene: TRBV3-1/TRBV3-2; len: 12; abundance: NA; d_gene: NA; j_gene: TRBJ1-2; CDR3aa: CASSRTPSGYTF; CDR3nt: TGTGCCAGCAGCCGGACACCTTCTGGCTACACCTTC
v_gene: TRBV10-1; len: 15; abundance: NA; d_gene: NA; j_gene: TRBJ2-5; CDR3aa: CASSPQIGGRETQYF; CDR3nt: TGCGCCAGCAGCCCGCAGATTGGCGGAAGGGAGACCCAGTACTTC
v_gene: TRBV19; len: 16; abundance: NA; d_gene: NA; j_gene: TRBJ1-5; CDR3aa: CASSITGKPQDQPQHF; CDR3nt: TGTGCCAGTAGTATAACAGGGAAGCCTCAGGATCAGCCCCAGCATTTT
v_gene: TRBV29-1; len: 11; abundance: NA; d_gene: NA; j_gene: TRBJ2-2; CDR3aa: CSVEVSGELFF; CDR3nt: TGCAGCGTTGAAGTATCCGGGGAGCTGTTTTTT
v_gene: TRBV29-1; len: 15; abundance: NA; d_gene: TRBD1; j_gene: TRBJ2-3; CDR3aa: CSVEHPGQYTDTQYF; CDR3nt: TGCAGCGTTGAGCACCCGGGACAGTACACAGATACGCAGTATTTT
v_gene: TRBV2; len: 11; abundance: once; d_gene: NA; j_gene: TRBJ1-6; CDR3aa: CASSRGSPLHF; CDR3nt: TGTGCCAGCAGCCGGGGGTCACCCCTCCACTTT
v_gene: TRBV2; len: 14; abundance: NA; d_gene: NA; j_gene: TRBJ2-2; CDR3aa: CASSELDSTGELFF; CDR3nt: TGTGCCAGCAGTGAACTGGACAGCACCGGGGAGCTGTTTTTT
v_gene: TRBV3-1/TRBV3-2; len: 14; abundance: NA; d_gene: NA; j_gene: TRBJ2-7; CDR3aa: CASSLRRAEDEQYF; CDR3nt: TGTGCCAGCAGCCTTCGGAGGGCCGAGGACGAGCAGTACTTC
v_gene: TRBV21-1; len: 16; abundance: NA; d_gene: NA; j_gene: TRBJ1-6; CDR3aa: CATPELRNSYNSPLHF; CDR3nt: TGTGCCACGCCGGAGTTAAGGAACTCCTATAATTCACCCCTCCACTTT
v_gene: TRBV12-3/TRBV12-4; len: 11; abundance: NA; d_gene: NA; j_gene: TRBJ2-1; CDR3aa: CASSLLGEQFF; CDR3nt: TGTGCCAGCAGTTTACTCGGGGAGCAGTTCTTC
v_gene: TRBV28; len: 14; abundance: NA; d_gene: NA; j_gene: TRBJ2-2; CDR3aa: CASAIGGSIGELFF; CDR3nt: TGTGCCAGCGCCATAGGGGGTTCAATCGGGGAGCTGTTTTTT
v_gene: TRBV27; len: 14; abundance: NA; d_gene: TRBD1; j_gene: TRBJ2-7; CDR3aa: CASSRTGGNYEQYF; CDR3nt: TGTGCCAGCAGTAGGACAGGGGGTAACTACGAGCAGTACTTC
v_gene: TRBV19; len: 12; abundance: NA; d_gene: NA; j_gene: TRBJ1-5; CDR3aa: CASTQGNQPQHF; CDR3nt: TGTGCCAGTACCCAGGGAAATCAGCCCCAGCATTTT
v_gene: TRBV27; len: 14; abundance: NA; d_gene: TRBD2; j_gene: TRBJ2-7; CDR3aa: CASTSSREGYEQYF; CDR3nt: TGTGCCAGCACTTCTTCGCGGGAGGGCTACGAGCAGTACTTC
v_gene: TRBV28; len: 14; abundance: NA; d_gene: NA; j_gene: TRBJ1-2; CDR3aa: CASSLPPGNYGYTF; CDR3nt: TGTGCCAGCAGTTTACCGCCGGGGAACTATGGCTACACCTTC
v_gene: TRBV5-4; len: 14; abundance: NA; d_gene: NA; j_gene: TRBJ2-7; CDR3aa: CASSWGEAVNEQYF; CDR3nt: TGTGCCAGCAGCTGGGGGGAGGCGGTAAACGAGCAGTACTTC
v_gene: TRBV4-1; len: 15; abundance: NA; d_gene: NA; j_gene: TRBJ1-2; CDR3aa: CASSQGPGLNYGYTF; CDR3nt: TGCGCCAGCAGCCAAGGTCCAGGGCTAAACTATGGCTACACCTTC
v_gene: TRBV5-6; len: 14; abundance: NA; d_gene: TRBD1; j_gene: TRBJ1-1; CDR3aa: CASTRGQMNTEAFF; CDR3nt: TGTGCCAGCACTCGGGGACAGATGAACACTGAAGCTTTCTTT
v_gene: TRBV7-8; len: 15; abundance: NA; d_gene: NA; j_gene: TRBJ1-5; CDR3aa: CASSLERTVNQPQHF; CDR3nt: TGTGCCAGCAGCTTAGAAAGGACAGTCAATCAGCCCCAGCATTTT
v_gene: TRBV27; len: 15; abundance: NA; d_gene: NA; j_gene: TRBJ2-7; CDR3aa: CASSFLGERGYEQYF; CDR3nt: TGTGCCAGCAGCTTTTTGGGGGAAAGGGGGTACGAGCAGTACTTC
v_gene: TRBV29-1; len: 14; abundance: NA; d_gene: NA; j_gene: TRBJ2-3; CDR3aa: CSVSVKGPTDTQYF; CDR3nt: TGCAGCGTGTCAGTGAAGGGGCCGACAGATACGCAGTATTTT